The rows below give T cell receptor beta chains drawn from one sample of a study of blood T cell repertoires in COVID-19. The table came from immunoSEQ multiplex PCR; TCRdb's copy has only in-frame clones and leaves some out. The repertoire holds almost 250,000 clones, with 86% as singletons. What was sequenced was peripheral blood. These receptors all come from a woman aged 80 or older with COVID-19, enrolled during active disease. Both conserved end residues are part of each CDR3.

v_call	j_call	cdr3_aa
TRBV5-1	TRBJ1-2	CASSLRQNDYGYTF
TRBV27	TRBJ2-2	CASSLGGGGATGELFF
TRBV4-1	TRBJ1-1	CASSRGQGGNTEAFF
TRBV28	TRBJ1-2	CASTQTPNYGYTF
TRBV7-2	TRBJ2-5	CASSQGRAETQYF
TRBV19	TRBJ1-5	CASELGTGGLGNQPQHF
TRBV29-1	TRBJ1-2	CSVPRAGTNYGYTF
TRBV27	TRBJ2-1	CASSLGGRYNEQFF
TRBV3-1/TRBV3-2	TRBJ1-1	CASSLAGVNTEAFF
TRBV10-3	TRBJ2-3	CAISGVDSAGFTDTQYF
TRBV3-1/TRBV3-2	TRBJ1-2	CASTQGQAYGYTF
TRBV29-1	TRBJ1-2	CSVPREGQHGYTF
TRBV28	TRBJ1-4	CASSFDRWLFF
TRBV6-2/TRBV6-3	TRBJ1-1	CASSTQRQPSNTEAFF
TRBV28	TRBJ1-2	CASSPGQSNYGYTF
TRBV18	TRBJ1-3	CASSLLQGASGNTIYF
TRBV4-2	TRBJ1-3	CASSRSPSSGNTIYF